The rows below give T cell receptor beta chains drawn from one sample of a study of cytomegalovirus exposure and HLA in healthy donors. The method was immunoSEQ multiplex PCR; TCRdb's version includes in-frame clones alone and lacks a portion of them. Of 200,000 or so clones in the sample, approximately 80% were seen once. The sequenced sample was PBMCs. Every receptor here comes from a woman aged 25-40 years in good health and CMV-seropositive. Each CDR3 is given with its conserved first and last residue. A D gene is named only where the DNA matches it firmly. Only part of the rows carry a size: once, few, many, or a class if the clone is expanded.

v_call	d_call	j_call	clone_size	cdr3_aa	cdr3_nt
TRBV9	-	TRBJ1-2	-	CASSARPARNNYGYTF	TGTGCCAGCAGCGCCCGCCCAGCCAGGAATAACTATGGCTACACCTTC
TRBV6-1	-	TRBJ2-7	-	CASSRQTGEQYF	TGTGCCAGCTCGAGGCAAACGGGGGAGCAGTACTTC
TRBV18	TRBD1	TRBJ1-1	-	CASSPLQGGNTEAFF	TGTGCCAGCTCACCACTCCAGGGGGGAAACACTGAAGCTTTCTTT
TRBV9	-	TRBJ1-1	-	CASSDSILGPNTEAFF	TGTGCCAGCAGCGATTCGATCCTTGGCCCAAACACTGAAGCTTTCTTT
TRBV18	-	TRBJ1-2	-	CASPPGTF	TGTGCCAGCCCGCCGGGCACCTTC
TRBV6-5	TRBD1	TRBJ2-1	-	CASNRGRKAYNEQFF	TGTGCCAGCAACAGGGGAAGGAAAGCCTACAATGAGCAGTTCTTC
TRBV19	-	TRBJ1-5	few	CASSMGPQGWEQPQHF	TGTGCCAGTAGTATGGGGCCCCAGGGGTGGGAACAGCCCCAGCATTTT
TRBV10-3	-	TRBJ1-1	-	CAISGKGLNTEAFF	TGTGCCATCAGCGGGAAGGGTCTAAACACTGAAGCTTTCTTT
TRBV6-5	-	TRBJ1-1	-	CASSEQGNTEAFF	TGTGCCAGCAGTGAACAGGGGAACACTGAAGCTTTCTTT
TRBV5-1	TRBD2	TRBJ2-1	-	CASSLGQRGSYNEQFF	TGCGCCAGCAGCTTGGGTCAGCGGGGCTCCTACAATGAGCAGTTCTTC
TRBV28	-	TRBJ2-7	-	CASRPGGTSYEQYF	TGTGCCAGCAGGCCTGGCGGCACTTCCTACGAGCAGTACTTC
TRBV2	TRBD2	TRBJ2-5	-	CASSGSLGGGRKETQYF	TGTGCCAGCAGTGGTTCCCTGGGGGGCGGGAGGAAAGAGACCCAGTACTTC
TRBV6-5	-	TRBJ2-2	-	CASTPRTVNTGELFF	TGTGCCAGCACTCCGCGGACAGTGAACACCGGGGAGCTGTTTTTT
TRBV5-1	TRBD1	TRBJ1-2	few	CASSLRDSWGYTF	TGCGCCAGCAGCTTACGGGACAGCTGGGGCTACACCTTC
TRBV6-5	-	TRBJ2-2	once	CASSSDGELFF	TGTGCCAGCAGTTCAGACGGGGAGCTGTTTTTT